This TCR beta chain was recovered during a study of control samples from healthy donors and cancer patients. The protocol was immunoSEQ multiplex PCR, while the TCRdb copy is restricted to in-frame clones and leaves out a portion. The sample consists of 100,000 to 150,000 clones, about 89% of them appearing once. CDR1 and CDR2 (germline): ENHRY, SYGVKD. The CDR3 spans 16 residues. The V gene lost 6 bases and the J gene lost 2 bases, with 17 bases spanning the gap. The sequencing input was blood. This sequence was found in a man aged 55 to 69 in good health. The rearrangement joins TRBV10-3 to TRBJ1-5, with a weak D call TRBD1 (6 bases). CDR3 in amino acids: CAISPGTSDGNQPQHF. Here the CDR3 DNA reads TGTGCCATCAGCCCTGGGACATCCGACGGCAATCAGCCCCAGCATTTT.